The sequence of this T cell receptor (beta chain) was determined in a study of T cell responses to AZD1222 COVID-19 vaccine. Study observations and caveats: Donor demographics were predominantly white British with a female majority; clonal diversity may be underestimated.

Using immunoSEQ multiplex PCR, the repertoire was profiled, and TCRdb retains in-frame clones only, with some absent. Found here are just under 150,000 clones, more than 70% of them singletons; the top ten hold roughly 1.5%. Germline CDR1 and CDR2: SGDLS and YYNGEE. CDR3 length equals 14 residues. The V end was cut by 0 bases, the J end by 6 bases, with 12 bases between. Second doses were pooled across both intervals (about 4 or about 12 weeks). This clone has only one observation. Its antigen remains unidentified. This TCR derives from an adult who received the AZD1222 COVID-19 vaccine. The chain is built from TRBV9 and TRBJ1-1; D unresolved. Here the sequenced sample was peripheral blood, taken 28 days after the second AZD1222 dose. The CDR3 coding sequence is TGTGCCAGCAGCGTAGGGCCCCTTCCTGCTGAAGCTTTCTTT. As protein: CASSVGPLPAEAFF.